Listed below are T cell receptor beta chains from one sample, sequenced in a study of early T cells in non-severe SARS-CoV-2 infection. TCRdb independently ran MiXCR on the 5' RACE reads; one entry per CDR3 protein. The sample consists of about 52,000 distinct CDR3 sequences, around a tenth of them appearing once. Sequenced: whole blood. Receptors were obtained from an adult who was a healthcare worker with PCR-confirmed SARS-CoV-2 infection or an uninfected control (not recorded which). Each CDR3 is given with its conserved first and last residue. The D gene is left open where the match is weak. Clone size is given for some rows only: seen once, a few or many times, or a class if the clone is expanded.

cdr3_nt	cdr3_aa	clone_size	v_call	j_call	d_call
TGTGCCAGCAGCCAGGGGGAGGGCCAGCCCCAGCATTTT	CASSQGEGQPQHF	many	TRBV12-3/TRBV12-4	TRBJ1-5	TRBD1
TGTGCTAGCAGCCCGCGGGCCCCGCCGTTGGAGACCCAGTACTTC	CASSPRAPPLETQYF	few	TRBV7-7	TRBJ2-5	.
TGTGCCAGCAGTTTCCACAGTAACTCCTACGAGCAGTACTTC	CASSFHSNSYEQYF	.	TRBV28	TRBJ2-7	.
TGTGCCAGCAGCCCGTCTGGGCGAACAGATACGCAGTATTTT	CASSPSGRTDTQYF	many	TRBV7-6	TRBJ2-3	.
TGTGCCAGCAGGATCACCGCCGCCGGCAGCTACGAGCAGTACTTC	CASRITAAGSYEQYF	.	TRBV6-5	TRBJ2-7	.
TGTGCCAGCAGCTTAGATGGGCAGGGGTTTACAGTTGAAGCTTTCTTT	CASSLDGQGFTVEAFF	many	TRBV11-2	TRBJ1-1	.
TGTGCCAGCAGCGTTGGACGGAACTCTGGAAACACCATATATTTT	CASSVGRNSGNTIYF	.	TRBV9	TRBJ1-3	.
TGTGCCAGCAGCCCTGGACTAGCGGGCGCCAATGAGCAGTTCTTC	CASSPGLAGANEQFF	medium-sized	TRBV7-2	TRBJ2-1	TRBD2
TGCAGCGTTCAGACCGCTGAAGCTTTCTTT	CSVQTAEAFF	many	TRBV29-1	TRBJ1-1	.
TGTGCCAGCTCTCTGGGGTTGAAGAATGGTGGCTACACCTTC	CASSLGLKNGGYTF	many	TRBV3-1	TRBJ1-2	.
TGTGCCATCAGTGAGCTAACCGGGACGGTATATGGCTACACCTTC	CAISELTGTVYGYTF	many	TRBV10-3	TRBJ1-2	.
TGCGCCAGCAGCTTGGAGTTATCGAGCTCCTACAATGAGCAGTTCTTC	CASSLELSSSYNEQFF	few	TRBV5-1	TRBJ2-1	.
TGTGCCAGCAGTTACTCCAGAGCCTCTGGAAACACCATATATTTT	CASSYSRASGNTIYF	.	TRBV6-5	TRBJ1-3	.
TGTGCCAGCAGTCCTCTGGCCGGGAGCACAGATACGCAGTATTTT	CASSPLAGSTDTQYF	few	TRBV27	TRBJ2-3	.
TGTGCCACCCGACAGGGTGATCAGCCCCAGCATTTT	CATRQGDQPQHF	.	TRBV19	TRBJ1-5	TRBD1
TGTGCCAGCAGCAACAGGGATCAGCCCCAGCATTTT	CASSNRDQPQHF	.	TRBV3-1	TRBJ1-5	.
TGTGCCAGCACCCAGACAGCGCTCGGCTACACCTTC	CASTQTALGYTF	few	TRBV6-2/TRBV6-3	TRBJ1-2	.
TGTGCCAGCAGCTCTCAGGGGGCCCAAGAGACCCAGTACTTC	CASSSQGAQETQYF	many	TRBV7-7	TRBJ2-5	TRBD1
TGTGCCAGCAGCCCCCGGGGGGGGTTCAGCTCTGGGGCCAACGTCCTGACTTTC	CASSPRGGFSSGANVLTF	few	TRBV7-8	TRBJ2-6	TRBD2
TGTGCCTGGAGGGAATTCACTCAGACCCAGCGGGAGCTGTTTTTT	CAWREFTQTQRELFF	.	TRBV30	TRBJ2-2	.
TGTGCCAGCAGCTTAAAGGAGTACGAGCAGTACTTC	CASSLKEYEQYF	few	TRBV7-9	TRBJ2-7	.
TGTGCCACATCCTTTGTTGAAAAACTGTTTTTT	CATSFVEKLFF	many	TRBV2	TRBJ1-4	.
TGTGCCAGCAGCTTAAGGGGTGGAGTAATATACACAGATACGCAGTATTTT	CASSLRGGVIYTDTQYF	many	TRBV7-9	TRBJ2-3	.
TGTGCCAGCAGCCCCCTGGGAGCGGATACGCAGTATTTT	CASSPLGADTQYF	.	TRBV7-3	TRBJ2-3	.
TGTGCCAGCAGCTTAGTAACGAATTCACCCCTCCACTTT	CASSLVTNSPLHF	many	TRBV7-9	TRBJ1-6	.
TGCGCCAGCAGCTTGGATGTGACTGCAACCTACGAGCAGTACTTC	CASSLDVTATYEQYF	many	TRBV5-1	TRBJ2-7	.
TGTGCCAGCAGTTTAGCACAGGGGAATGAAAAACTGTTTTTT	CASSLAQGNEKLFF	.	TRBV12-3/TRBV12-4	TRBJ1-4	TRBD1
TGTGCCAGCAGTTTCGGGTCAGGGGCGGGGGAGCAGTACTTC	CASSFGSGAGEQYF	.	TRBV12-3/TRBV12-4	TRBJ2-7	.
TGTGCCAGCAGCCAGACAGGGAGAGAGACCCAGTACTTC	CASSQTGRETQYF	few	TRBV7-3	TRBJ2-5	TRBD1
TGTGCCAGCAGTCTCGGAATACCCTACGAGCAGTACTTC	CASSLGIPYEQYF	few	TRBV27	TRBJ2-7	.
TGTGCCAGCAGTTTACAACAGGGGCTTGACGAGCAGTACTTC	CASSLQQGLDEQYF	few	TRBV6-5	TRBJ2-7	TRBD1
TGTGCCAGCAGCTCCCCCAGACGGCGGGAGGGGAACACCGGGGAGCTGTTTTTT	CASSSPRRREGNTGELFF	many	TRBV11-2	TRBJ2-2	TRBD2
TGTGCCAGCAGGAAGTCAGGGGGTTTGGGGGAGACCCAGTACTTC	CASRKSGGLGETQYF	few	TRBV6-2/TRBV6-3	TRBJ2-5	TRBD1
TGTGCCAGCAGCCAAGCCGGGACAGGGGGCACTGAAGCTTTCTTT	CASSQAGTGGTEAFF	.	TRBV3-1	TRBJ1-1	TRBD1
TGTGCCAGCAGCTTAGATGCCACGGCCACAGATACGCAGTATTTT	CASSLDATATDTQYF	many	TRBV11-3	TRBJ2-3	.
TGCAGTGCTAGCCTACAGGGCTCTGGCTACACCTTC	CSASLQGSGYTF	many	TRBV20-1	TRBJ1-2	.
TGCAGCGTTCGACAGGACCCCTACGAGCAGTACTTC	CSVRQDPYEQYF	few	TRBV29-1	TRBJ2-7	.
TGTGCCAGCAGTGGAACTACCGGGACAGGGGGCTGGAATGAGCAGTTCTTC	CASSGTTGTGGWNEQFF	.	TRBV25-1	TRBJ2-1	TRBD1
TGTGCCAGCAGCTTACCGCAGGGCGATTTCACAGATACGCAGTATTTT	CASSLPQGDFTDTQYF	many	TRBV11-2	TRBJ2-3	.
TGCAGTGGCAAGCCCCCGAGGGGCACTGAAGCTTTCTTT	CSGKPPRGTEAFF	many	TRBV20-1	TRBJ1-1	.
TGCAGTGCCCTCGAACAGGGGAATGAGCAGTTCTTC	CSALEQGNEQFF	.	TRBV20-1	TRBJ2-1	TRBD1
TGTGCCATGTCCGGGGGAACCTCCTACAATGAGCAGTTCTTC	CAMSGGTSYNEQFF	many	TRBV10-3	TRBJ2-1	.
TGCAGCGCGACCCTAAGGGGTGAAGCTTTCTTT	CSATLRGEAFF	.	TRBV29-1	TRBJ1-1	.
TGCAGTGCGGGAGCCATGGGGGTTGTAGATACGCAGTATTTT	CSAGAMGVVDTQYF	few	TRBV20-1	TRBJ2-3	.
TGTGCCTGGACCCTCTCAAGCAGGGAGGGTGAGCAGTTCTTC	CAWTLSSREGEQFF	many	TRBV30	TRBJ2-1	TRBD2
TGTGCCAGCAGTTTAGCGGAGTACGAGCAGTACTTC	CASSLAEYEQYF	many	TRBV28	TRBJ2-7	.
TGCGCCAGCGGACCCAGGACCGGGGGACCAGATACGCAGTATTTT	CASGPRTGGPDTQYF	.	TRBV5-1	TRBJ2-3	.
TGTGCCAGCAGCTTAGCGCCTCCGGGACAGGGGGCCGTCAAAAACATTCAGTACTTC	CASSLAPPGQGAVKNIQYF	.	TRBV7-9	TRBJ2-4	TRBD1
TGTGCCAGCAGCCAACCGACAGGCCTCACAGATACGCAGTATTTT	CASSQPTGLTDTQYF	many	TRBV3-1	TRBJ2-3	.